This T cell receptor (beta chain) originates from a study of T cells in localized non-small cell lung cancer (TCRdb year 2020). Looking at the study overall: The study analyzed T cell repertoires of 200 to 250 early-stage NSCLC patients, comparing tumors and uninvolved tumor-adjacent lungs. The cohort consisted of 200 to 250 treatment-naive NSCLC patients whose localized lung tumors had been resected. NSCLC patients had a mean age of roughly 64 years, and 120 to 150 were male and over 85 female.

Beyond this particular receptor, the publication reports: Since the design was exploratory, TCR variables were selected using unadjusted p-values with no false-discovery rate correction. Uninvolved tumor-adjacent lung showed the highest T cell clonality, higher than tumor, which suggests more focused antigenic responses in the adjacent lung. Longer overall survival was associated with higher T cell density in blood, whereas shorter survival was associated with higher clonality in adjacent lung. A median of about 50 of the top 100 tumor clones turned up in the paired uninvolved adjacent lung, and approximately 30 of those clones also ranked among the top 100 of that same adjacent lung. Because multi-region tumor sequencing was not performed, intratumor heterogeneity could not be ruled out.

At diagnosis, tumor, uninvolved tumor-adjacent lung and peripheral blood were collected and then preserved as a mix of FFPE and fresh-frozen material. For TCR repertoire profiling, blood samples were analyzed in the form of peripheral blood mononuclear cells. TCR beta CDR3 regions were sequenced from DNA using the immunoSEQ Assay. The study's own analysis went as follows. T cell density was computed as TCR beta template counts normalized to usable DNA estimated by amplifying housekeeping genes. Richness was estimated using the preseqR package, with extrapolation to 400,000 templates for PBMC samples and to 120,000 templates for tissue samples. Clonality was taken to be one minus Pielou's evenness. To identify tissue-enriched TCRs, differential abundance testing was run on productive amino-acid clonotypes with a minimum total count of 5 and an alpha of 0.1. The Jaccard Index and the Morisita Overlap Index were used to quantify repertoire overlap between compartments. GLIPH clustered TCR beta CDR3s with public tetramer-defined viral CDR3s; viral motifs required at least three viral sequences plus V-gene enrichment. This is the immuneACCESS table as TCRdb keeps it, with only in-frame sequences that have V and J called. A part of the clones is gone; compared with another copy, unresolved V genes explain less than half, and the rest is unexplained. D and trimming come from the DNA, and the V and J calls and clone size come from that table. This sample has about 130,000 clones in its table, and around 89% of those were observed once. Clones ranked in the top ten supply around 1.7% of the sample.

The germline V gene (reference sequence) specifies LNHDA as CDR1 and SQIVND as CDR2. Its CDR3 holds 12 amino acids, cysteine through phenylalanine. The only DNA kept is the CDR3, 36 bases in frame from the first base. V is clipped by 8 bases and J by 4 bases, and the sequence between their germline boundaries is 11 bases long. Regarding this clone: Its binding antigen is unknown. The record has no base qualities; no much larger clone is one base away.

The sequence came from a female donor aged 60 or older with stage I lung adenocarcinoma. This material consisted of peripheral blood, taken before any cancer treatment. The sequence joins TRBV19 to TRBJ2-5, with the D gene not confidently named. Read as DNA, the sequence is TGTGCCAGTGGAAGGGTAGGAGAGACCCAGTACTTC. Protein translation: CASGRVGETQYF. Supplemented by the reference TRBV19 and TRBJ2-5 proteins around the CDR3, the complete variable domain is DGGITQSPKYLFRKEGQNVTLSCEQNLNHDAMYWYRQDPGQGLRLIYYSQIVNDFQKGDIAEGYSVSREKKESFPLTVTSAQKNPTAFYLCASGRVGETQYFGPGTRLLVL.